This T cell receptor beta chain was profiled in a study of cytomegalovirus exposure and HLA in healthy donors listed by TCRdb under 2017. Concerning the study at large: An earlier analysis of under 600 of the donors reported more than 250 Gb of sequence data and roughly 100 million unique TCR beta sequences from about 200 million T cells. Roughly 300 gigabases of sequencing data and roughly 81 million unique TCR sequences made up an early release that covered nearly 650 HLA-typed donors. Among the approximately 430 genotyped donors, approximately 76% belonged to the genetic ancestry cluster associated with self-reported Caucasian donors. The aim of the study was to test whether cataloging public T cell receptors could identify signatures of past pathogen exposure. The study profiled the T cell repertoires of some 610 subjects by immunosequencing and related them to cytomegalovirus serostatus. A separate validation cohort of 100 to 150 different subjects was used in addition to the 666-subject first cohort. To predict cytomegalovirus infection status, the study combined high-throughput TCR immunosequencing, statistical association of individual TCRs with disease status, and machine learning. A later analysis re-examined previously published TCR beta repertoires from more than 650 donors and added high-resolution HLA genotyping to investigate patterns of TCR occurrence. Rather than drawing on any new phenotypic data, the later analysis identified candidate immune exposures from TCR beta sequences and the way those sequences occurred across donors. To decide whether each TCR beta V gene segment behaved as functional or pseudogenic, an earlier analysis of some 600 of the donors relied on high-throughput TCR beta sequencing. Donor age, sex, ethnicity and CMV serostatus were collected together with the repertoire data. A later genetic analysis used genome-wide SNP genotypes for about three fifths of the 666 donors, treating that subset as a discovery cohort. All discovery cohort repertoires had been generated on a single sequencing platform. HLA typing included class I and class II loci at four-digit resolution. The number of typed donors differed by locus: about 620-640 for A, B, C, DRB1 and DQB1; approximately 520 for DQA1; roughly 600 for DPA1; and roughly 470 for DPB1. A few DR-DQ haplotypes were treated as single units for association and clustering because of strong linkage in the cohort. On average, around 240,000 unique TCR beta nucleotide sequences were sequenced per donor among 300 to 500 genotyped donors of the cohort, with around 19% of those sequences being non-productive.

V is cut by 3 bases and J by 6 bases, and the space between the germline ends is 15 bases. CDR1 and CDR2, per the germline V gene, are MDHEN and SYDVKM. Inclusive of the bounding cysteine and phenylalanine, the CDR3 is 15 residues long. The entry retains the CDR3 DNA only, 45 bases that are in frame from base 1. The cohort consisted of 600 or so healthy bone marrow donors. Cohort members were all nominally healthy when sampled, although unrecorded immune exposures were likely present. The donor tested CMV seropositive and was one of the 289 seropositive cohort members. Each donor provided a peripheral blood sample, and peripheral blood mononuclear cells were used for TCR beta sequencing. The Qiagen DNeasy Blood Extraction Kit was used to extract genomic DNA from the blood cell samples. General study outcomes and caveats: In vitro tests confirmed that a few of the cytomegalovirus-associated TCR beta chains recognize cytomegalovirus antigens. Most CMV-associated TCR beta chains appeared to be HLA-restricted in a later analysis, and the HLA associations seemed to be driven largely by CMV exposure. According to a later analysis, TCR association rates differed among HLA loci, with DRB1 alleles showing the most associated TCRs and HLA-C alleles showing the fewest. Strong co-occurrence of HLA alleles, especially DR and DQ, made assigning TCR associations to individual alleles difficult. Sequencing depth was assumed to be roughly uniform across donors in the presence/absence analyses, though that assumption may not hold. A later genetic analysis reported fewer N-insertions in productive TCRs among donors in an Asian-associated ancestry cluster than the roughly 620-donor mean. In the study, some 160 TCR beta chains were listed as associated with cytomegalovirus. The earlier analysis of nearly 600 of the donors excluded some 16 rarely observed V segments, including chromosome 9 orphons, because counts were too low. In an earlier analysis of some 500 of the donors, most TCR beta V segments were observed in productive rearrangements about 87% or about 30% of the time, broadly matching IMGT annotations. HLA typing was unavailable for some donors at each locus, so association tests used only the typed subset. Correlated functional status among segregating V segments might reflect linkage disequilibrium, but an unknown experimental factor could not be ruled out. In a later analysis, several top co-occurrence clusters were reported to appear linked to parvovirus B19, influenza, CMV and Epstein-Barr virus. Some IMGT-functional V segments, including TRBV6-2 and TRBV6-3, could not be told apart with the 87-base-pair reads, so those segments were excluded. In this cohort, only TCR beta chains were sequenced, and detectable features were limited by the absence of alpha or paired-chain data. According to the authors, the approach could potentially be generalized to other disease states and immunological phenotypes. While some public TCRs were present in many individuals, most TCR sequences turned up only very rarely across donors. The only immune exposure information available for the cohort was CMV serostatus. Specific HLA alleles were associated with over 15,000 TCR beta sequences at a false discovery rate of 0.05 in a later analysis. A later genetic analysis associated a missense DCLRE1C variant with V-gene and J-gene trimming of TCR beta chains, and an independent cohort replicated the association. Cytomegalovirus status was reported to be diagnosed by the classifier with high specificity and sensitivity in both the original and validation cohorts. The sequencing pipeline was judged likely to have produced a cluster of highly shared sequence variants as a technical artifact. In a later analysis, HLA-associated TCR beta chains showed more clonal expansion and lower generation probabilities than non-associated chains that were equally common. A further reported finding was that TCR beta sequences accurately predicted the HLA-A and HLA-B alleles for most subjects in the first cohort.

As regards this clone: The antigen it recognizes is unknown. The sample holds no much larger clone one base away, and base qualities are not on file.

Receptor amplification or capture employed the immunoSEQ multiplex PCR assay. The multiplex PCR relied on a mix of 60 forward primers for TCR Vbeta segments and 13 reverse primers for TCR Jbeta segments. The CDR3 region of rearranged TCR beta genes was amplified from genomic DNA by a multiplex PCR assay. The amplified TCR beta libraries were sequenced on the Illumina HiSeq System as 87-base-pair reads. The original pipeline was this. A later analysis counted tens of millions of unique TCR beta chains across the 670 or so repertoires, and some 11 million of these chains were shared by at least two donors. Raw reads were error-corrected and collapsed into unique sequences by a nearest-neighbor algorithm in which closely related sequences were merged to remove PCR and sequencing errors. To assign V, D and J gene segments, CDR3 sequences were aligned to IMGT reference sequences. For a sequence to be retained, a match of at least six nucleotides to both a V gene segment and a J gene segment was required. A rearrangement counted as productive if the CDR3 had no stop codons and remained in frame with V and J, and every other rearrangement counted as non-productive. Following IMGT convention, CDR3 was defined as the stretch from the second conserved V-encoded cysteine up to the conserved J-encoded phenylalanine. The earlier analysis of 450 to 750 of the donors excluded any sequence lacking an unambiguous match to a single V gene segment. In an earlier analysis of approximately 590 of the donors, a V segment was called functional when productive rearrangements were above 56.7%, and segregating when the standard deviation between donors exceeded 5%. A statistical classification framework was built to diagnose cytomegalovirus status from the catalog of TCR beta chain sequences. A later analysis assigned V and J genes by comparing TCR nucleotide sequences with IMGT/GENE-DB human TR gene sequences. A later analysis assigned CDR3 sequences and most-parsimonious VDJ recombination scenarios with the TCRdist pipeline. A later analysis defined each TCR beta chain by its CDR3 amino acid sequence plus V-gene family, and excluded reads lacking a unique V-gene family. As a way to deal with suspected cross-contamination and a sequencing artifact, a later analysis dropped roughly 600 nucleotide sequences that were highly shared and had low generation probability. In a later analysis, a clonal expansion index was calculated for each public chain from normalized within-repertoire ranks of inferred template counts. Generation probabilities in a later analysis came from a VDJ recombination model fitted to out-of-frame rearrangements, and those results were checked against IGoR. A later analysis scored TCR-TCR, TCR-HLA and TCR-CMV co-occurrence with hypergeometric tests, applying a repertoire-size bias correction to TCR pairs. In a later analysis, false discovery rates were estimated by permuting HLA or CMV assignments 20 times. In a later analysis, co-occurring TCRs were grouped with DBSCAN, and TCRdist sequence similarity was added when clustering was performed within HLA-allele-positive subsets. Repertoires with fewer than 30,000 or more than 120,000 public chains were left out of co-occurrence clustering, as were about 5 repertoires with anomalous nucleotide sharing. The table comes from immuneACCESS by way of TCRdb, which keeps in-frame sequences with V and J called. Part of the clones is missing from these tables; in studies checked, under half for an unresolved V gene and the rest for unknown reasons. From that table come the V and J calls and clone size; the DNA was used to work out D and trimming. This sample lists more than 90,000 clones; around four fifths were detected once. The ten largest account for approximately 4% of the sample.

The source material was PBMCs. This receptor was taken from a woman aged 40 to 50 in good health and CMV-seropositive. The rearrangement combines TRBV28 with TRBJ1-5, with the identity of the D gene unclear. The CDR3 region has the sequence CASSFEGVRAQPQHF. The sequenced DNA: TGTGCCAGCAGTTTCGAGGGAGTAAGAGCTCAGCCCCAGCATTTT.